The rows below give T cell receptor beta chains drawn from one sample of a study of CD8 T cells in ankylosing spondylitis. MiXCR, run by TCRdb on the 5' RACE reads, gives a single entry per CDR3 protein. The sample records over 600,000 distinct CDR3 sequences, 15% to 20% being singletons. Sequencing was performed on blood, either unsorted or a sorted T cell fraction (not recorded which). These receptors originate from a male donor with ankylosing spondylitis. Each CDR3 is given without its conserved first and last residue.

v_call	j_call	cdr3_aa
TRBV5-1	TRBJ2-2	ASSHNGQGAGELF
TRBV30	TRBJ2-3	AWSVRLERGGKDTQY
TRBV6-6	TRBJ2-3	ASTAGEDTQY
TRBV20-1	TRBJ2-7	SAPTSGSDEQY
TRBV5-1	TRBJ1-1	ASSLAYQGNTEAF
TRBV12-3/TRBV12-4	TRBJ2-1	ASSLDRGRNEQF
TRBV2	TRBJ2-1	ASKFEAESSYNEQF
TRBV15	TRBJ1-1	ATSRDLEGNTEAF
TRBV2	TRBJ2-3	ASSVLRGGRDTQY
TRBV20-1	TRBJ1-6	SASRPGSESPLH
TRBV12-3/TRBV12-4	TRBJ2-3	ASGGGGITDTQY
TRBV5-1	TRBJ2-1	ASSLPGAYNEQF
TRBV5-1	TRBJ1-1	ASSPAPGRRLDSAF
TRBV4-3	TRBJ2-1	ASSHLGVNEQF
TRBV18	TRBJ1-2	ASSPPESYGYT
TRBV12-3/TRBV12-4	TRBJ1-1	ASNTGPLGTEAF
TRBV6-4	TRBJ2-1	ASSASGGGINEQF
TRBV20-1	TRBJ1-2	SASGTGVIYGYT
TRBV28	TRBJ2-7	ASTGGTPSYEQY
TRBV6-1	TRBJ2-7	ASTASYEQY
TRBV2	TRBJ2-7	ASRDSSYEQY
TRBV2	TRBJ1-1	ASNYRKMNTEAF
TRBV5-5	TRBJ1-5	ASSRQGDYDQPQH
TRBV30	TRBJ2-1	AWSLTRSSYNEQF
TRBV11-2	TRBJ2-7	ASSLGRGGDSGQY
TRBV12-3/TRBV12-4	TRBJ1-1	ASSLAVGGSSTEAF
TRBV20-1	TRBJ2-5	SARADGLASMGTQY
TRBV27	TRBJ2-7	ASSLGEAFAYEQY
TRBV20-1	TRBJ2-3	SATLDLTDTQY
TRBV21-1	TRBJ1-2	AGPRANYGYT
TRBV20-1	TRBJ2-6	SASPSTGSRANVLT
TRBV20-1	TRBJ2-1	SARPGGGSYNEQF
TRBV5-1	TRBJ2-2	ASSRQDTGELF
TRBV12-3/TRBV12-4	TRBJ2-5	ASSGDTRETQY
TRBV12-3/TRBV12-4	TRBJ2-7	ASSPRLADTYEQY
TRBV6-1	TRBJ2-1	ASNSRRRDTGDNYNEQF
TRBV2	TRBJ2-3	ASPPGLATDTQY
TRBV20-1	TRBJ2-1	SARDHNEQF
TRBV4-1	TRBJ2-3	ASSRDSSSGGAEDTQY
TRBV6-2/TRBV6-3	TRBJ1-2	ASSYIGMRDGYT
TRBV29-1	TRBJ2-7	SVEGLAGEYEQY
TRBV7-9	TRBJ2-7	ASSSKGGDSYEQY
TRBV7-2	TRBJ2-7	ASSLAVGGQNEQY
TRBV27	TRBJ1-2	ASSFPRRGRGYT
TRBV7-2	TRBJ2-3	ASGPQGLASTDTQY
TRBV7-9	TRBJ1-3	ASSLGGTNSGNTIY
TRBV9	TRBJ1-6	ASSERIYNSPLH
TRBV20-1	TRBJ2-4	SARIGQGKNIQY